This T cell receptor (beta chain) was recorded in a study of response to subunit inactivated influenza vaccine. Study-wide points: That few new T cells are recruited by each seasonal influenza vaccination was the authors' suggestion.

Notes on this clonotype: What it recognizes is unknown.

From the RT-PCR reads, TCRdb called clonotypes with MiXCR, one entry per CDR3 protein. Of a few hundred thousand distinct CDR3 sequences in the sample, around 15% were seen once. The source was PBMCs from blood, collected 11 to 12 days after vaccination. This clonotype originated in a man in his forties or fifties who received an inactivated influenza vaccine.

Here the CDR3 DNA reads TGTGCCACCGTAGCGGGGGGGAAAAACACCGGGGAGCTGTTTTTT. This translates into CATVAGGKNTGELFF. This chain uses TRBV10-3 with TRBJ2-2; 11 bases fit TRBD2. The CDR3 sequence is 15 residues long. J lost 2 bases, V lost 10 bases, and 6 bases had no gene match. Germline lookup yields CDR1 ENHRY and CDR2 SYGVKD.